The rows below give T cell receptor beta chains drawn from one sample of a study of T cell repertoires in cytomegalovirus infection. TCRdb used MiXCR to reprocess the reads, holding one entry per CDR3 protein. The sample holds roughly 640,000 distinct CDR3 sequences, approximately 25% seen once. The specimen was CD8+ T cells from PBMCs. Source of these receptors: a human donor in good health (CMV status not recorded). Some clones in this sample may be carry-over from other donors' samples. CDR3s include the opening cysteine and the closing phenylalanine or tryptophan. D genes are given only for firm matches. The size field is filled for only some rows; it gives once, few, many or a size class.

TRBV7-6	many	TRBD2	TRBJ2-3	TGTGCCAGCGACCCGGGAGGCGCAGATACGCAGTATTTT	CASDPGGADTQYF
TRBV10-3	-	TRBD2	TRBJ2-1	TGTGCCATCAGTGAGGGACTAGCGGGCAATGAGCAGTTCTTC	CAISEGLAGNEQFF
TRBV20-1	few	-	TRBJ2-1	TGCAGTGCTAGCGCATTAACGGGGGGCCGTAACAATGAGCAGTTCTTC	CSASALTGGRNNEQFF
TRBV10-3	-	-	TRBJ1-5	TGTGCCATCCAGTCCGCGGAGGGGGTTAATCAGCCCCAGCATTTT	CAIQSAEGVNQPQHF
TRBV11-2	many	TRBD1	TRBJ2-3	TGTGCCAGCAGCTTAACCTTACCCGGGACAGGGCACACAGATACGCAGTATTTT	CASSLTLPGTGHTDTQYF
TRBV7-2	many	TRBD1	TRBJ1-1	TGTGCCAGCAGCTTAGCCACAGGGGACACTGAAGCTTTCTTT	CASSLATGDTEAFF
TRBV23-1	-	-	TRBJ2-7	TGCGCCAGCCCTGACCACGCCGAGCAGTACTTC	CASPDHAEQYF
TRBV7-4	few	TRBD1	TRBJ2-4	TGTGCCAGCAGCTTAGGGGACAGGGCACATTCCAAAAACATTCAGTACTTC	CASSLGDRAHSKNIQYF
TRBV7-9	few	-	TRBJ2-7	TGTGCCAGCAGCTTAACAGAAGCCGTCTACGAGCAGTACTTC	CASSLTEAVYEQYF
TRBV10-2	-	TRBD1	TRBJ1-2	TGCGCCAGCAGGGTGGGACAGGGGAACTATGGCTACACCTTC	CASRVGQGNYGYTF
TRBV20-1	-	TRBD2	TRBJ2-5	TGCAGTGCCACAGGCACTGGACTAGCGAGGATCGAGACCCAGTACTTC	CSATGTGLARIETQYF
TRBV15	-	-	TRBJ1-6	TGTGCCACCAGCATGGGATATTCACCCCTCCACTTT	CATSMGYSPLHF
TRBV7-9	few	-	TRBJ2-2	TGTGCCAGCAGCGATAGAAATCAGGGGAGTGACACCGGGGAGCTGTTTTTT	CASSDRNQGSDTGELFF
TRBV2	few	-	TRBJ1-4	TGTGCCAGCAGTGAATCTCCTTCTAATGAAAAACTGTTTTTT	CASSESPSNEKLFF
TRBV15	few	-	TRBJ1-5	TGTGCCACCAGCAGTGCACAGAATAGCAATCAGCCCCAGCATTTT	CATSSAQNSNQPQHF
TRBV7-2	-	-	TRBJ2-7	TGTGCCAGCAGCTTAAGGGGGACGCCTGACGAGCAGTACTTC	CASSLRGTPDEQYF
TRBV12-3/TRBV12-4	few	-	TRBJ1-5	TGTGCCAGCAGTTTTTCAGTGGATAGCAATCAGCCCCAGCATTTT	CASSFSVDSNQPQHF
TRBV28	many	TRBD2	TRBJ2-1	TGTGCCAGCAGTGTCACTAGCGTGGGAGCCGGGAATGAGCAGTTCTTC	CASSVTSVGAGNEQFF
TRBV20-1	-	-	TRBJ2-7	TGCAGTGCCCAGGGTTCCCCCTACGAGCAGTACTTC	CSAQGSPYEQYF